The 23 T cell receptor beta chains below were found in one sample sequenced in a study of PD-1 blockade in classical Hodgkin lymphoma. Clones were sequenced by immunoSEQ multiplex PCR, and TCRdb holds only the in-frame ones, with some missing. The table has 14,000 or so clones, under 90% seen once. Every patient had relapsed following autologous stem cell transplantation, and cohorts differed in brentuximab vedotin exposure. The specimen comprised peripheral blood mononuclear cells (PBMCs), sampled at baseline. These receptors were taken from a human donor with classical Hodgkin lymphoma.

The chain recombines TRBV4-1 with TRBJ1-5, with D unresolved. Germline CDR1 is MGHRA and CDR2 is YSYEKL. Trimming shortened V by 1 base and J by 4 bases, and 8 bases separated the two germline ends. The CDR3 loop spans 14 amino acids. CDR3 sequence: CASSQAALNQPQHF. In nucleotides, the CDR3 is TGCGCCAGCAGCCAAGCGGCCTTAAATCAGCCCCAGCATTTT.

V and J are TRBV5-1 and TRBJ1-1, with D tentatively TRBD1 (6 bases). CDR3 length: 16 amino acids. Trimming removed 4 bases at V and 5 bases at J, with 21 bases between. Germline loops: CDR1 SGHRS, CDR2 YFSETQ. CDR3 protein: CASSLVWGGAGTEAFF. CDR3 sequence (DNA): TGCGCCAGCAGCCTCGTCTGGGGGGGCGCAGGAACTGAAGCTTTCTTT. The variable domain in full, completed from reference TRBV5-1 and TRBJ1-1, reads KAGVTQTPRYLIKTRGQQVTLSCSPISGHRSVSWYQQTPGQGLQFLFEYFSETQRNKGNFPGRFSGRQFSNSRSEMNVSTLELGDSALYLCASSLVWGGAGTEAFFGQGTRLTVV.

V is TRBV21-1 and J is TRBJ2-2. TRBV21-1 is a documented pseudogene. The CDR3 is 21 amino acids. CDR3 residues: CASSKVVARHGACPNTGELFF. CDR3 bases: TGTGCCAGCAGCAAAGTAGTAGCTCGACACGGGGCGTGCCCGAACACCGGGGAGCTGTTTTTT.

The rearrangement links TRBV20-1 to TRBJ2-1, with D perhaps TRBD2 (5 bases). CDR3 length: 11 amino acids. CDR1 DFQATT and CDR2 SNEGSKA come from the germline V gene (reference sequence). Trimming shortened V by 0 bases and J by 10 bases, and 7 bases separated the two germline ends. The CDR3 sequence: CSAREEVEQFF. The CDR3 DNA follows: TGCAGTGCTAGAGAGGAGGTGGAGCAGTTCTTC.

With respect to this clone: The junction and the germline gene differ at one end; a read error may be behind it. The chain joins TRBV7-2 to TRBJ2-7; 7 nucleotides agree with TRBD1. CDR1 is SGHTA, CDR2 FQGNSA, per germline. The CDR3 contains 14 residues. DNA for the CDR3: TGTGCCAGCAGCTTAGGGGGGACAGCCTACGGGCAGTACTTC. Translation: CASSLGGTAYGQYF. Full variable domain (outside the CDR3, taken from reference TRBV7-2 and TRBJ2-7): GAGVSQSPSNKVTEKGKDVELRCDPISGHTALYWYRQSLGQGLEFLIYFQGNSAPDKSGLPSDRFSAERTGGSVSTLTIQRTQQEDSAVYLCASSLGGTAYGQYFGPGTRLTVT.

The rearrangement links TRBV7-9 to TRBJ1-2; D call uncertain. Trimming took off 1 base at V and 6 bases at J, with 6 bases between the two ends. The germline CDR1 and CDR2 sequences are SEHNR and FQNEAQ (reference sequence). CDR3 length: 12 residues. The CDR3 loop reads CASSLGSDGYTF. DNA for the CDR3: TGTGCCAGCAGCTTAGGGTCCGATGGCTACACCTTC.

The chain joins TRBV4-2 to TRBJ2-3; TRBD2 matches 9 bases. The ends lost 6 bases at V and 1 base at J; junction bases unmatched: 17. Germline-derived CDR1 and CDR2 are LGHNA and YNFKEQ. This CDR3 is 19 amino acids long. CDR3 residues: CASSPTLGGGGVGTDTQYF. The CDR3 DNA is TGTGCCAGCAGTCCCACACTGGGTGGCGGGGGGGTTGGCACAGATACGCAGTATTTT.

The chain couples TRBV6-5 to TRBJ1-3; 7 positions agree with TRBD1. The germline V gene has CDR1 MNHEY and CDR2 SVGAGI. The CDR3 runs 13 residues. The V segment lost 5 bases and the J segment 3 bases; nucleotides outside the gene matches: 1. The DNA of the CDR3 is TGTGCCAGCAGTGACAGGGTTGGAAACACCATATATTTT. Translation: CASSDRVGNTIYF.

Written as DNA, the CDR3 is TGTGCCAGTAGTATCGGGAGTCCGAACACTGAAGCTTTCTTT. Its translation is CASSIGSPNTEAFF. The genes are TRBV19 and TRBJ1-1; unclear D gene. Germline V gives CDR1 LNHDA, CDR2 SQIVND (reference sequence). With 3 bases removed from V and 1 base from J, the gap between germline ends came to 9 bases. CDR3 length equals 14 residues.

The gene calls are TRBV9 and TRBJ1-6, with TRBD1 matching over 9 bases. With V trimmed by 5 bases and J by 0 bases, 9 bases remained unmatched. The germline gives CDR1 SGDLS, CDR2 YYNGEE. The CDR3 has 18 residues. In DNA form, the CDR3 reads TGTGCCAGCAGGTGGGACAGGGTAGGGTCCTCCTATAATTCACCCCTCCACTTT. Its protein product is CASRWDRVGSSYNSPLHF. The variable domain in full, with the rest retrieved from reference TRBV9 and TRBJ1-6, is DSGVTQTPKHLITATGQRVTLRCSPRSGDLSVYWYQQSLDQGLQFLIQYYNGEERAKGNILERFSAQQFPDLHSELNLSSLELGDSALYFCASRWDRVGSSYNSPLHFGNGTRLTVT.

CDR3 sequence: CASKREEGVNYGYTF. The CDR3 DNA follows: TGTGCCAGCAAAAGGGAAGAGGGCGTCAACTATGGCTACACCTTC. V gene TRBV6-5 combines with J gene TRBJ1-2; D gene uncertain. Looked up from germline, CDR1 is MNHEY and CDR2 is SVGAGI. The CDR3 length is 15 residues. Trimming took off 7 bases at V and 2 bases at J, with 17 bases between the two ends.

The V and J genes are TRBV6-5 and TRBJ1-1; D not resolved. This CDR3 comprises 14 residues. Germline V gene sequence: CDR1 MNHEY, CDR2 SVGAGI. V was cut by 2 bases and J by 3 bases, with 10 bases left in between. The CDR3 region is CASSYAGEDTEAFF. In nucleotides, the CDR3 is TGTGCCAGCAGTTACGCGGGAGAGGACACTGAAGCTTTCTTT.

This chain links TRBV5-1 with TRBJ2-3; maybe TRBD2 (5 bases). V dropped 0 bases and J dropped 0 bases, with 5 bases sitting between them. The CDR3 length is 14 residues. CDR1 SGHRS and CDR2 YFSETQ come from the germline V gene. The CDR3 region is CASSLAGSTDTQYF. CDR3 nucleotide sequence: TGCGCCAGCAGCTTGGCGGGGAGCACAGATACGCAGTATTTT.

The chain is built from TRBV5-1 and TRBJ1-3; no clear D gene. CDR3 length equals 17 residues. Trimming took 4 bases from V and 0 from J, leaving 17 bases between them. CDR1 and CDR2 (germline): SGHRS, YFSETQ. The DNA for the CDR3 is TGCGCCAGCAGCCGTAGCCCGGGTCCTAGCTCTGGAAACACCATATATTTT. Translation: CASSRSPGPSSGNTIYF. Full variable domain (remainder filled in from reference TRBV5-1 and TRBJ1-3): KAGVTQTPRYLIKTRGQQVTLSCSPISGHRSVSWYQQTPGQGLQFLFEYFSETQRNKGNFPGRFSGRQFSNSRSEMNVSTLELGDSALYLCASSRSPGPSSGNTIYFGEGSWLTVV.

The chain couples TRBV19 to TRBJ2-7; TRBD2 matches 10 bases. V was pared by 5 bases and J by 1 base, with 11 bases of the junction left unmatched. The CDR3 spans 17 residues. Germline CDR1 and CDR2: LNHDA and SQIVND (reference sequence). Here the CDR3 reads CASSSVAGGAGSYEQYF. The CDR3 DNA reads TGTGCCAGTAGTTCGGTAGCGGGGGGAGCGGGTTCCTACGAGCAGTACTTC.

V usage is TRBV10-3 and J usage is TRBJ2-3; TRBD2 matches 7 bases. Germline-derived CDR1 and CDR2 are ENHRY and SYGVKD. The CDR3 has 17 residues. Trimming took 0 bases from V and 1 from J; bases not matched to a gene: 7. The CDR3 nucleotides are TGTGCCATCAGTGAGTCCCCCCGGGGGGACCGCACAGATACGCAGTATTTT. This gives the protein CAISESPRGDRTDTQYF.

The chain uses TRBV7-2 and TRBJ2-7; 7 nucleotides line up with TRBD2. Trimming cost V 5 bases and J 2 bases; bases outside gene matches: 9. Germline V lookup: CDR1 SGHTA, CDR2 FQGNSA. This CDR3 spans 15 amino acids. The CDR3 nucleotides are TGTGCCAGCAGCCCACCGGGGAGCGGGGCCTACGAGCAGTACTTC. Translating it yields CASSPPGSGAYEQYF. Full variable domain (missing parts from reference TRBV7-2 and TRBJ2-7): GAGVSQSPSNKVTEKGKDVELRCDPISGHTALYWYRQSLGQGLEFLIYFQGNSAPDKSGLPSDRFSAERTGGSVSTLTIQRTQQEDSAVYLCASSPPGSGAYEQYFGPGTRLTVT.

This chain connects TRBV4-3 to TRBJ2-1; TRBD2 aligns across 9 bases. This CDR3 comprises 15 residues. Germline-derived CDR1 and CDR2 are LGHNA and YSLEER. V lost 0 bases, J lost 11 bases, and 8 bases stayed unmatched. Here the CDR3 reads CASSQDISGGNQQFF. Written as DNA, the CDR3 is TGCGCCAGCAGCCAAGATATTAGCGGGGGTAACCAGCAGTTCTTC.

The chain couples TRBV5-4 to TRBJ1-1; possible D gene TRBD1, 5 bases. V was trimmed by 0 bases and J by 4 bases, leaving 13 bases between them. From germline, CDR1 is SGHNT and CDR2 YYREEE (reference sequence). The length of the CDR3 is 15 residues. This chain's CDR3 is CASSLAGYQGTEAFF. As DNA, the CDR3 is TGTGCCAGCAGCTTGGCAGGGTATCAGGGCACTGAAGCTTTCTTT.

The V and J genes are TRBV18 and TRBJ1-4; D is unresolved. The CDR3 runs 16 residues. Between the trimmed V and J ends, which lost 0 bases and 6 bases, there was a span of 14 bases. Germline loops: CDR1 KGHSH, CDR2 LQKENI. This CDR3 is CASSPPVRREHEKLFF. Here the CDR3 DNA reads TGTGCCAGCTCACCACCGGTTCGCCGGGAACATGAAAAACTGTTTTTT.

The chain recombines TRBV2 with TRBJ1-2; TRBD1 is a possible D gene (6 bases). The CDR3 totals 12 residues. Trimming took 4 bases from V and 8 from J, leaving 11 bases between them. Germline V lookup: CDR1 SNHLY, CDR2 FYNNEI. Here the CDR3 reads CASSARGGGYTF. CDR3 coding DNA: TGTGCCAGCAGTGCCAGGGGAGGCGGCTACACCTTC.

A single count supports this clone. DNA for the CDR3: TGTGCCAGCAGTTTTTTTTTGGGGGGTGAGCAGTTCTTC. Translated: CASSFFLGGEQFF. The gene calls are TRBV27 and TRBJ2-1; tentative D call: TRBD2 (6 bases). V was cut by 3 bases and J by 9 bases, with 12 bases left in between. CDR1 and CDR2 from the germline V gene are MNHEY and SMNVEV (reference sequence). The CDR3 sequence is 13 residues long.

The DNA for the CDR3 is TGTGCCAGCAGGATAGACAGGGCCACTGAAGCTTTCTTT. Its protein is CASRIDRATEAFF. The chain has TRBV7-3 and TRBJ1-1, with TRBD1 matching 7 bases. This CDR3 region has 13 residues. From germline, CDR1 is SGHTA and CDR2 FQGTGA. The junction had 5 bases not matched to a gene; V was cut back by 6 bases and J by 4 bases.